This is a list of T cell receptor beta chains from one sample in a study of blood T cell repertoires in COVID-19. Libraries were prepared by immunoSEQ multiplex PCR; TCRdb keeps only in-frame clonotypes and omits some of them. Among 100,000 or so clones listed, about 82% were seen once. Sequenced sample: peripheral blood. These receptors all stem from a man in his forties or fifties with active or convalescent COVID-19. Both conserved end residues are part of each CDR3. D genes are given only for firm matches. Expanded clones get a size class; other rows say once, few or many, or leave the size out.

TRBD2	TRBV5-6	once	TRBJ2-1	CASTFGPSGFDEQFF	TGTGCCAGCACCTTTGGGCCTAGCGGGTTCGATGAGCAGTTCTTC
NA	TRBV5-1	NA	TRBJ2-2	CASSLQVRANTGELFF	TGCGCCAGCAGCTTACAGGTTCGGGCGAACACCGGGGAGCTGTTTTTT
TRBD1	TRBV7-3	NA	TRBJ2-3	CASSLIQGADTQYF	TGTGCCAGCAGCTTAATTCAGGGGGCGGATACGCAGTATTTT
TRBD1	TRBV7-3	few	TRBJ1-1	CASSPGGLNTEAFF	TGTGCCAGCAGCCCAGGGGGACTGAACACTGAAGCTTTCTTT
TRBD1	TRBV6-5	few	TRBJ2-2	CASIRQGNTGELFF	TGTGCCAGCATAAGACAGGGGAACACCGGGGAGCTGTTTTTT
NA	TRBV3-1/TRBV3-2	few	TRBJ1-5	CASSQEFYSNQPQHF	TGTGCCAGCAGCCAGGAGTTCTATAGCAATCAGCCCCAGCATTTT
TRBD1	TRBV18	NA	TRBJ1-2	CASSPETGSRANYGYTF	TGTGCCAGCTCACCAGAGACAGGGTCTCGAGCTAACTATGGCTACACCTTC
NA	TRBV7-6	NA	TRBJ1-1	CASSPSMNTEAFF	TGTGCCAGCAGCCCGAGCATGAACACTGAAGCTTTCTTT
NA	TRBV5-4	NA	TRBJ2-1	CASSAPLRGWNEQFF	TGTGCCAGCAGCGCCCCCTTAAGGGGTTGGAATGAGCAGTTCTTC
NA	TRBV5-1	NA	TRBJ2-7	CASSGGQYSYEQYF	TGCGCCAGCAGCGGAGGACAGTACTCCTACGAGCAGTACTTC
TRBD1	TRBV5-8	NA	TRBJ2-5	CASSVTGTGGETQYF	TGTGCCAGCAGCGTTACCGGGACAGGGGGAGAGACCCAGTACTTC
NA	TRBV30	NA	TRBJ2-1	CAWKFSDRINEQFF	TGTGCCTGGAAATTTTCCGACAGAATCAATGAGCAGTTCTTC
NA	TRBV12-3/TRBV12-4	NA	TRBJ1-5	CASTRSKQPQHF	TGTGCCAGCACCCGGTCGAAACAGCCCCAGCATTTT
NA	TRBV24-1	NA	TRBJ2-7	CATSSNKARGEQYF	TGTGCCACCAGCAGCAACAAGGCTAGAGGCGAGCAGTACTTC
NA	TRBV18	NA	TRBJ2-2	CASSPAGSGSGELFF	TGTGCCAGCTCACCAGCTGGGTCGGGGTCCGGGGAGCTGTTTTTT
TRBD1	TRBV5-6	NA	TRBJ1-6	CASSSRDSYNSPLHF	TGTGCCAGCAGCTCCCGGGACAGCTATAATTCACCCCTCCACTTT
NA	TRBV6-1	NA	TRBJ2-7	CASSEATAGEQYF	TGTGCCAGCAGTGAAGCGACAGCCGGCGAGCAGTACTTC
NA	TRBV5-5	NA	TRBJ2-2	CASSPRPLSANTGELFF	TGTGCCAGCAGTCCCCGCCCCTTGAGTGCGAACACCGGGGAGCTGTTTTTT
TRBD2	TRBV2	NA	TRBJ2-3	CASSPPLLAGSTDTQYF	TGTGCCAGCAGCCCACCATTACTAGCGGGGAGCACAGATACGCAGTATTTT
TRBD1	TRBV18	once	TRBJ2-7	CASSPGQGDEQYF	TGTGCCAGCTCACCGGGACAGGGAGACGAGCAGTACTTC
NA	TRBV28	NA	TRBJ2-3	CASSSSGGSTDTQYF	TGTGCCAGCAGCTCAAGCGGAGGAAGCACAGATACGCAGTATTTT
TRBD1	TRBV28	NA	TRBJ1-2	CASLRQGSNYGYTF	TGTGCCAGCCTTAGACAGGGTTCGAACTATGGCTACACCTTC
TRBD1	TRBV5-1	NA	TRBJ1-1	CASSLGTGPTEAFF	TGCGCCAGCAGCTTGGGGACAGGGCCCACTGAAGCTTTCTTT
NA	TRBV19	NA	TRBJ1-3	CASSITQGRSGNTIYF	TGTGCCAGTAGTATTACCCAGGGAAGGTCTGGAAACACCATATATTTT
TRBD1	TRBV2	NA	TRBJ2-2	CASSGQGAGTGELFF	TGTGCCAGCAGTGGACAGGGGGCGGGCACCGGGGAGCTGTTTTTT
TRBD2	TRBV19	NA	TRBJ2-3	CASSPGLAGGQSTDTQYF	TGTGCCAGTAGCCCGGGACTAGCGGGAGGCCAGAGCACAGATACGCAGTATTTT
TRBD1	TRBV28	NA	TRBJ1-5	CASSSGQGYNQPQHF	TGTGCCAGCAGTAGTGGACAGGGGTACAATCAGCCCCAGCATTTT
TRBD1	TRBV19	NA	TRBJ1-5	CASTMTGGWPQHF	TGTGCCAGTACCATGACAGGGGGCTGGCCCCAGCATTTT